The 22 T cell receptor beta chains presented below share a single source sample, sequenced in a study of T cell responses to AZD1222 COVID-19 vaccine. The assay was immunoSEQ multiplex PCR, and TCRdb's table has in-frame clones only and misses some. The profile shows about 140,000 clones, around 92% of them singletons. Sequencing used peripheral blood, obtained on day 0 of AZD1222 vaccination. These receptors all stem from an adult in good health.

The chain has TRBV6-5 and TRBJ1-2; TRBD1 agrees at 9 bases. Looked up from germline, CDR1 is MNHEY and CDR2 is SVGAGI. The CDR3 consists of 16 residues. The V and J ends lost 3 bases and 3 bases, in that order; junction bases with no gene match: 8. CDR3 sequence (DNA): TGTGCCAGCAGTTATTCACAGGGGGCGATTGACTATGGCTACACCTTC. This translates into CASSYSQGAIDYGYTF.

This rearrangement joins TRBV7-2 to TRBJ1-1, with 7 bases matching TRBD1. V shed 6 bases and J 12 bases; nucleotides not matched to a gene: 16. Germline lookup yields CDR1 SGHTA and CDR2 FQGNSA. CDR3 length equals 14 residues. CDR3: CASSPQGGGRGTFF. CDR3 sequence (DNA): TGTGCCAGCAGTCCCCAGGGGGGCGGCAGGGGGACTTTCTTT.

This chain uses TRBV15 with TRBJ2-2, with D hard to call. Germline-derived CDR1 and CDR2 are LNHNV and YYDKDF (reference sequence). The CDR3 is made up of 15 amino acids. V gave up 0 bases and J gave up 4 bases, with 9 bases separating them. CDR3 loop: CATSRDRGFTGELFF. For the CDR3, the DNA is TGTGCCACCAGCAGAGATCGTGGGTTCACCGGGGAGCTGTTTTTT.

This clone was counted between two and nine times. The chain recombines TRBV5-1 with TRBJ2-7, with D unresolved. CDR1 and CDR2 from the germline V gene are SGHRS and YFSETQ. Trimming took off 0 bases at V and 0 bases at J, with 4 bases between the two ends. The CDR3 is 13 residues long. The CDR3 region is CASSLGSSYEQYF. The CDR3 DNA reads TGCGCCAGCAGCTTGGGGTCCTCCTACGAGCAGTACTTC.

The chain carries TRBV5-6 and TRBJ1-2; unclear D gene. The CDR3 runs 14 residues. CDR1 is SGHDT, CDR2 YYEEEE, per germline. The V and J ends lost 0 bases and 8 bases respectively, with 14 bases between them. CDR3 bases: TGTGCCAGCAGCTTGGCCGCGGGGATTGGCGGCTACACCTTC. Protein product: CASSLAAGIGGYTF.

The chain couples TRBV2 to TRBJ1-1; D unresolved. CDR1 is SNHLY and CDR2 is FYNNEI in the germline V gene. This CDR3 is 16 amino acids long. Trimming cost V 1 base and J 8 bases, with 20 bases left between them. CDR3 amino acids: CASSEVLMAYDMEAFF. The DNA of the CDR3 is TGTGCCAGCAGTGAAGTGCTGATGGCATACGATATGGAAGCTTTCTTT.

The chain combines TRBV9 with TRBJ2-3, with D possibly being TRBD2 (6 bases). The CDR3 sequence is 15 residues long. Deletions cut 0 bases from V and 4 bases from J, with 12 bases between. Looked up from germline, CDR1 is SGDLS and CDR2 is YYNGEE. The CDR3 loop is CASSVVPGVADTQYF. In DNA, the CDR3 is TGTGCCAGCAGCGTAGTACCGGGAGTGGCAGATACGCAGTATTTT.

This clone was seen only a few times. The rearrangement uses TRBV3-1 (or the pseudogene TRBV3-2) and TRBJ2-7, with 8 bases aligning to TRBD2. The germline V gene encodes CDR1 LGHDT and CDR2 YNNKEL (reference sequence). V shed 7 bases and J 2 bases; nucleotides not matched to a gene: 4. This CDR3 has 13 amino acids. CDR3 bases: TGTGCCAGCATGCTAGCGGGTGCCTACGAGCAGTACTTC. This sequence encodes CASMLAGAYEQYF.

V and J are TRBV2 and TRBJ2-4, with unresolved D. The CDR3 has 11 residues. Germline lookup yields CDR1 SNHLY and CDR2 FYNNEI. V lost 5 bases and J 8 bases, leaving 7 bases between the germline ends. The CDR3 loop is CASSPVDIQYF. CDR3 sequence (DNA): TGTGCCAGCAGTCCAGTTGACATTCAGTACTTC. Using reference TRBV2 and TRBJ2-4 for the parts outside the CDR3, the full variable domain is EPEVTQTPSHQVTQMGQEVILRCVPISNHLYFYWYRQILGQKVEFLVSFYNNEISEKSEIFDDQFSVERPDGSNFTLKIRSTKLEDSAMYFCASSPVDIQYFGAGTRLSVL.

V gene TRBV3-1 (or the pseudogene TRBV3-2) combines with J gene TRBJ2-3; D perhaps matches TRBD1 (5 bases). CDR1 LGHDT and CDR2 YNNKEL come from the germline V gene (reference sequence). This CDR3 spans 17 amino acids. Trimming left V 2 bases short and J 4 bases short, with 19 bases between. The CDR3 loop is CASSQRGTQKGADTQYF. CDR3 nucleotide sequence: TGTGCCAGCAGCCAAAGGGGAACTCAAAAAGGCGCAGATACGCAGTATTTT.

The rearrangement uses TRBV30 and TRBJ1-1; D possibly corresponds to TRBD1 (6 bases). This CDR3 spans 13 amino acids. Trimming left V 5 bases short and J 4 bases short, with 14 bases between. CDR1 is GTSNPN and CDR2 is SVGIG in the germline V gene (reference sequence). As DNA, the CDR3 is TGTGCCTGGCACGAGGGAGGGGGCACTGAAGCTTTCTTT. Encoded protein: CAWHEGGGTEAFF.

This chain links TRBV28 with TRBJ2-7; D gene unclear. The CDR3 runs to 12 residues. Trimming shortened V by 5 bases and J by 3 bases, and 8 bases separated the two germline ends. Germline CDR1 is MDHEN and CDR2 is SYDVKM. The CDR3 DNA reads TGTGCCAGCAGTCTCCCGTACTACGAGCAGTACTTC. Protein sequence: CASSLPYYEQYF.

The chain carries TRBV19 and TRBJ1-5; no clear D gene. CDR1 is LNHDA, CDR2 SQIVND, per germline (reference sequence). Trimming removed 6 bases at V and 2 bases at J, with 11 bases between. The CDR3 spans 14 residues. The CDR3 spells CASRPGPGNQPQHF. The CDR3 DNA follows: TGTGCCAGTAGACCCGGACCGGGCAATCAGCCCCAGCATTTT.

The chain is built from TRBV6-2 or TRBV6-3 and TRBJ2-1; 7 positions agree with TRBD2. Germline V gene data show CDR1 as MNHEY and CDR2 as SVGEGT. V trimming: 2 bases; J trimming: 8 bases; junction bases outside the gene matches: 12. The CDR3 sequence is 16 residues long. The CDR3 DNA reads as TGTGCCAGCAGTTACCTTCCGGGCGGGGGACTCCATGAGCAGTTCTTC. It encodes CASSYLPGGGLHEQFF.

The rearrangement links TRBV10-3 to TRBJ1-3; 9 bases fit TRBD1. V lost 5 bases and J lost 6; bases outside the gene matches: 5. Per germline, CDR1 ENHRY and CDR2 SYGVKD. The length of the CDR3 is 14 residues. The CDR3 here is CAISSGQGLNTIYF. The CDR3 DNA is TGTGCCATCAGTTCGGGACAGGGACTAAACACCATATATTTT.

This clone was counted between two and nine times. The chain is built from TRBV7-9 and TRBJ1-3; TRBD1 matches at 11 bases. J lost 4 bases, V lost 6 bases, and 8 bases had no gene match. The CDR3 consists of 16 residues. Germline values: CDR1 SEHNR, CDR2 FQNEAQ (reference sequence). In nucleotides, the CDR3 is TGTGCCAGCAGTTACTCGGGACAGGGGGGCGGAAACACCATATATTTT. Translation gives CASSYSGQGGGNTIYF.

The J gene is TRBJ1-6, the V gene TRBV5-6; D remains ambiguous. The CDR3 covers 12 residues. Germline values: CDR1 SGHDT, CDR2 YYEEEE. Trimming shortened V by 4 bases and J by 7 bases, and 6 bases separated the two germline ends. CDR3 nucleotides: TGTGCCAGCAGCCGCGGGAATTCACCCCTCCACTTT. It translates to CASSRGNSPLHF.

The V gene is TRBV2, the J gene TRBJ2-7; possible D gene TRBD2, 7 bases. Germline CDR1 SNHLY, CDR2 FYNNEI. This CDR3 region has 13 residues. V was shortened by 7 bases and J by 2 bases, with 12 bases between the two germline ends. CDR3 sequence (DNA): TGTGCCAGCATGGGGGGGCCGACCTACGAGCAGTACTTC. This gives the protein CASMGGPTYEQYF.

The J gene is TRBJ2-1, the V gene TRBV5-1, with 7 bases lining up with TRBD2. The germline gives CDR1 SGHRS, CDR2 YFSETQ. This CDR3 comprises 14 residues. Unmatched junction bases numbered 4, after V lost 2 bases and J lost 5 bases. Written as DNA, the CDR3 is TGCGCCAGCAGCTTAGCGGGATTGGACAATGAGCAGTTCTTC. As protein: CASSLAGLDNEQFF.

V and J are TRBV7-2 and TRBJ2-2, with TRBD2 as a possible D gene (6 bases). CDR1 is SGHTA, CDR2 FQGNSA, per germline. V was pared by 4 bases and J by 6 bases, with 21 bases between. The length of the CDR3 is 17 residues. The CDR3 loop is CASSSVGGAQVPGELFF. The DNA for the CDR3 is TGTGCCAGCAGCTCCGTCGGAGGGGCGCAGGTACCCGGGGAGCTGTTTTTT.

There are a few counts of this clone. The chain joins TRBV7-9 to TRBJ1-3; D remains unclear. Trimming removed 1 base from V and 7 bases from J, with 20 bases in between. Looked up from germline, CDR1 is SEHNR and CDR2 is FQNEAQ (reference sequence). CDR3 length: 17 amino acids. As DNA, the CDR3 is TGTGCCAGCAGCTTAGTTCCAGGCTCCCCTGACTGGAACACCATATATTTT. Translated: CASSLVPGSPDWNTIYF.

V usage is TRBV9 and J usage is TRBJ1-6; 7 bases align to TRBD1. CDR1 and CDR2 (germline): SGDLS, YYNGEE. The CDR3 sequence is 15 residues long. With V trimmed by 4 bases and J by 9 bases, 10 bases remained unmatched. The CDR3 region is CASSLRQGGTSPLHF. Written as DNA, the CDR3 is TGTGCCAGCAGCCTACGACAGGGTGGAACTTCACCCCTCCACTTT.